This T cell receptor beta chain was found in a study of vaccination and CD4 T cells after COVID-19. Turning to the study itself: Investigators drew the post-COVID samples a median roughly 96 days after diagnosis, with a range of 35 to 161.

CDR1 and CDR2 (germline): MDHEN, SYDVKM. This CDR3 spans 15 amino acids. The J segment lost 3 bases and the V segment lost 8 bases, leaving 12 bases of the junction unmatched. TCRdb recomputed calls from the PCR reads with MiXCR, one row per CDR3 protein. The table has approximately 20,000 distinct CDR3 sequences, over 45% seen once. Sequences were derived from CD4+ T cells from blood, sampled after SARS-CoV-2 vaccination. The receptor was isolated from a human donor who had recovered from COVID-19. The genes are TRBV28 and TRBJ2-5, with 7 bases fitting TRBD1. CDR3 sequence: CASLTTGTDKETQYF. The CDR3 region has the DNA TGTGCCAGCTTGACGACCGGGACAGATAAAGAGACCCAGTACTTC.